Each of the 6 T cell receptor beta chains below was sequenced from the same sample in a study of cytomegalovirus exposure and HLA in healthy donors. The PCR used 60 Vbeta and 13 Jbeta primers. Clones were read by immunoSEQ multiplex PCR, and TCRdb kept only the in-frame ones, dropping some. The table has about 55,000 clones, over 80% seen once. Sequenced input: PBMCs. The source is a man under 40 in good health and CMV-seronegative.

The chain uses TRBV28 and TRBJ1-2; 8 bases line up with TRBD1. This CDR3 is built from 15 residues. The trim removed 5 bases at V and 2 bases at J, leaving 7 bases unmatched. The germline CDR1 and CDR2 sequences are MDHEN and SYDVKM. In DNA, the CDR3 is TGTGCCAGCAGTCCCAGGGGGCGGAGGAACTATGGCTACACCTTC. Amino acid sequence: CASSPRGRRNYGYTF.

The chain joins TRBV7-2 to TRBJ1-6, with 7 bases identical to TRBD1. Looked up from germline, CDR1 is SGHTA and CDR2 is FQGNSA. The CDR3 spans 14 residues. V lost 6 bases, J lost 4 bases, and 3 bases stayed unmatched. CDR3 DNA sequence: TGTGCCAGCAGACCGGGACAGTATAATTCACCCCTCCACTTT. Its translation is CASRPGQYNSPLHF.

The CDR3 DNA follows: TGTGCCAGCAGCGCAGGGGGAACTAAAGATACGCAGTATTTT. This translates into CASSAGGTKDTQYF. J is TRBJ2-3 and V is TRBV6-6, with TRBD1 matching 7 bases. The CDR3 consists of 14 residues. The germline CDR1 and CDR2 sequences are MNHNY and SVGAGI (reference sequence). Losses at the gene ends were 6 bases for V and 5 bases for J; bases not matched to a gene: 8.

The CDR3 spells CASSRDRGSDEQFF. As DNA, the CDR3 is TGTGCCAGCAGCCGGGACAGGGGTTCGGATGAGCAGTTCTTC. V is TRBV27 and J is TRBJ2-1; 10 positions match TRBD1. From germline, CDR1 is MNHEY and CDR2 SMNVEV (reference sequence). This CDR3 is built from 14 residues. Germline trimming cut 6 bases from V and 8 bases from J; bases unmatched to any gene: 7.

The CDR3 reads CASRRALQGATEAFF. The CDR3 coding sequence is TGTGCCAGCAGGCGAGCCCTACAGGGAGCCACTGAAGCTTTCTTT. This chain uses TRBV6-5 with TRBJ1-1; possible D gene TRBD1, 6 bases. Trimming pared 6 bases from V and 4 bases from J, leaving 18 bases between. The CDR3 loop spans 15 amino acids. Germline CDR1 is MNHEY and CDR2 is SVGAGI.

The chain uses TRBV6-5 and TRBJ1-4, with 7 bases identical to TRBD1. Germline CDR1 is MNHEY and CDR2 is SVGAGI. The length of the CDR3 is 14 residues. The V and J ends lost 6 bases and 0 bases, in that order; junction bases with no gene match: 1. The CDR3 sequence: CASRGTATNEKLFF. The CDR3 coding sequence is TGTGCCAGCAGGGGGACAGCAACTAATGAAAAACTGTTTTTT.